Listed here are 32 T cell receptor beta chains from one sample, sequenced in a study of low-dose radiotherapy and immunotherapy resistance in tumors. Both TCRalpha and TCRbeta chains were reverse transcribed with V-gene-specific primers. PCR amplification of the TCRs was performed with Phusion for 20 PCR cycles, and it relied on a constant-region primer together with a V-primer adapter. TCRdb called the reads again in MiXCR, with one record for every CDR3 protein. The sample lists around 18,000 distinct CDR3 sequences, under 80% seen once, with about an eighth in the top ten. Receptors were obtained from a human donor with advanced metastatic prostate, ovarian, gallbladder or colorectal cancer (not recorded which). This table probably holds off-target reads from a library built for another chain.

This clonotype appeared once. The chain uses TRBV5-4 and TRBJ2-1, with TRBD2 identical over 13 bases. Germline V gives CDR1 SGHNT, CDR2 YYREEE (reference sequence). This CDR3 is built from 19 residues. V lost 4 bases and J lost 3; bases outside the gene matches: 13. CDR3 protein: CASSPRGTSGAGDYNEQFF. The CDR3 DNA sequence: TGTGCCAGCAGCCCCCGAGGGACTAGCGGGGCCGGGGACTACAATGAGCAGTTCTTC.

The rearrangement joins TRBV29-1 to TRBJ2-2; D is possibly TRBD1 or TRBD2 (5 bases each). CDR1 and CDR2 from the germline V gene are SQVTM and ANQGSEA. The CDR3 runs 16 residues. Trimming removed 7 bases at V and 4 bases at J, with 22 bases between. CDR3: CSAADSGGWVTGELFF. The CDR3 DNA reads as TGCAGCGCCGCTGATAGTGGGGGATGGGTCACCGGGGAGCTGTTTTTT.

This chain uses TRBV5-6 with TRBJ1-1, with D perhaps TRBD1 (5 bases). This CDR3 contains 13 residues. Between the trimmed V and J ends, which lost 3 bases and 6 bases, there was a span of 12 bases. CDR1 is SGHDT, CDR2 YYEEEE, per germline. CDR3 bases: TGTGCCAGCAGCTCGACAGTGGGTGCTGAAGCTTTCTTT. It codes for CASSSTVGAEAFF.

This clonotype has only a few counts. This chain connects TRBV3-1 to TRBJ2-7; 8 nucleotides match TRBD2. The CDR3 runs 17 residues. Germline trimming cut 3 bases from V and 6 bases from J; bases unmatched to any gene: 16. CDR1 is LGHDT, CDR2 YNNKEL, per germline (reference sequence). Here the CDR3 reads CASSQAIGGRYPSEQYF. Here the CDR3 DNA reads TGTGCCAGCAGCCAGGCGATCGGCGGGAGGTATCCATCCGAGCAGTACTTC.

The chain combines TRBV6-8 with TRBJ2-7; unclear D gene. V was clipped by 6 bases and J by 1 base, with 7 bases between them. Looked up from germline, CDR1 is MNHGY and CDR2 is SAAAGT. This CDR3 has 12 amino acids. CDR3 nucleotide sequence: TGTGCCAGCAGGGGCGGATCCTACGAGCAGTACTTC. As protein: CASRGGSYEQYF.

This chain joins TRBV5-1 and TRBJ2-7, with D unclear. Germline lookup yields CDR1 SGHRS and CDR2 YFSETQ. The CDR3 is 14 amino acids. V lost 0 bases, J lost 0 bases, and 7 bases lay in between. CDR3 DNA sequence: TGCGCCAGCAGCTTGGAGTCCAGCTCCTACGAGCAGTACTTC. This sequence encodes CASSLESSSYEQYF.

The chain carries TRBV7-2 and TRBJ2-3; TRBD2 matches at 8 bases. Germline values: CDR1 SGHTA, CDR2 FQGNSA. CDR3 length equals 13 residues. V lost 4 bases, J lost 9 bases, and 6 bases stayed unmatched. CDR3 in amino acids: CASSSNSGKTQYF. As DNA, the CDR3 is TGTGCCAGCAGCTCTAATAGCGGGAAAACGCAGTATTTT. Supplemented by reference TRBV7-2 and TRBJ2-3, the full variable domain reads GAGVSQSPSNKVTEKGKDVELRCDPISGHTALYWYRQSLGQGLEFLIYFQGNSAPDKSGLPSDRFSAERTGGSVSTLTIQRTQQEDSAVYLCASSSNSGKTQYFGPGTRLTVL.

DNA for the CDR3: TGCGCCAGCAGTGAGTCGGCTAGCGGGCTAAATGAGCAGTTCTTC. This translates into CASSESASGLNEQFF. The V and J genes are TRBV10-1 and TRBJ2-1, with 8 positions matching TRBD2. The ends lost 0 bases at V and 7 bases at J; junction bases unmatched: 5. The CDR3 is 15 amino acids. From germline, CDR1 is WNHNN and CDR2 SYGVQD (reference sequence).

This clonotype was seen a handful of times. V usage is TRBV11-3 and J usage is TRBJ2-5; 10 bases fit TRBD2. Germline V gene lookup returns CDR1 SGHNT and CDR2 YENEEA. Trimming cost V 4 bases and J 5 bases; bases outside gene matches: 16. The CDR3 has 18 amino acids. The CDR3 nucleotides read TGTGCCAGCAGCTCGGCCCTTAGCGGGAGGATGGCGGGCGAGACCCAGTACTTC. It specifies CASSSALSGRMAGETQYF. Complete variable domain (other parts from reference TRBV11-3 and TRBJ2-5): EAGVVQSPRYKIIEKKQPVAFWCNPISGHNTLYWYLQNLGQGPELLIRYENEEAVDDSQLPKDRFSAERLKGVDSTLKIQPAELGDSAVYLCASSSALSGRMAGETQYFGPGTRLLVL.

The chain combines TRBV11-3 with TRBJ2-3, with D unresolved. Trimming cost V 5 bases and J 1 base, with 7 bases left between them. The CDR3 is 13 amino acids. Germline lookup yields CDR1 SGHNT and CDR2 YENEEA. The CDR3 coding sequence is TGTGCCAGCAGCGTAGGCCGCACAGATACGCAGTATTTT. Protein sequence: CASSVGRTDTQYF.

This clonotype turned up a few times. This chain connects TRBV6-1 to TRBJ1-1; TRBD1 is a possible D gene (5 bases). This CDR3 has 12 residues. Germline CDR1 MNHNS, CDR2 SASEGT. V was shortened by 7 bases and J by 1 base, with 7 bases between the two germline ends. The DNA for the CDR3 is TGTGCCAGCAACAGGCAGAACACTGAAGCTTTCTTT. It encodes CASNRQNTEAFF.

The rearrangement uses TRBV6-2 or TRBV6-3 and TRBJ2-7; TRBD2 agrees at 10 bases. Germline values: CDR1 MNHEY, CDR2 SVGEGT. Trimming removed 8 bases from V and 10 bases from J; junction bases left unmatched: 8. CDR3 length: 12 amino acids. The CDR3 nucleotides read TGTGCCAGCGGGGAGGGACTAGCGTCTCAGTACTTC. Its translation: CASGEGLASQYF.

This chain links TRBV4-2 with TRBJ1-5; a weak D match, TRBD1 (5 bases). Germline lookup yields CDR1 LGHNA and CDR2 YNFKEQ. This CDR3 contains 15 residues. The V end lost 2 bases, the J end lost 2 bases, and 10 bases lay between the germline ends. CDR3 nucleotides: TGTGCCAGCAGCCAATCTATGGGGGGCAATCAGCCCCAGCATTTT. This encodes CASSQSMGGNQPQHF.

In nucleotides, the CDR3 is TGTGCCATCAGTGAGTCCACACAGATGGAGACCCAGTACTTC. Translating it yields CAISESTQMETQYF. V is TRBV10-3 and J is TRBJ2-5; D gene ambiguous. The CDR3 runs 14 residues. Germline CDR1 and CDR2: ENHRY and SYGVKD. V was pared by 0 bases and J by 5 bases, with 10 bases between.

The sample holds one count of this clonotype. The chain has TRBV18 and TRBJ2-5; 14 positions match TRBD2. Germline CDR1 KGHSH, CDR2 LQKENI. The trim removed 5 bases at V and 1 base at J, leaving 6 bases unmatched. The length of the CDR3 is 17 residues. CDR3 sequence reads: CASSSGLAGAPQETQYF. CDR3 bases: TGTGCCAGCTCATCGGGACTAGCGGGAGCCCCCCAAGAGACCCAGTACTTC.

V usage is TRBV24-1 and J usage is TRBJ1-1; D gene unclear. The CDR3 contains 14 residues. Germline V lookup: CDR1 KGHDR, CDR2 SFDVKD. V lost 12 bases and J 1 base, leaving 17 bases between the germline ends. The CDR3, as DNA: TGTGCCTCCAAGTCCGGGGAAGGGAACACTGAAGCTTTCTTT. Its protein product is CASKSGEGNTEAFF.

For the CDR3, the DNA is TGCAGCGCTACAAGCGTAGGAGGGGGTCATCTGAACACTGAAGCTTTCTTT. It encodes CSATSVGGGHLNTEAFF. The chain combines TRBV29-1 with TRBJ1-1; weak D call: TRBD1 (6 bases). CDR3 length: 17 residues. V lost 7 bases and J lost 0, with 24 bases in between. The germline CDR1 and CDR2 sequences are SQVTM and ANQGSEA.

The chain's CDR3 is CAWRAGQNTDTQYF. DNA for the CDR3: TGTGCCTGGAGGGCGGGACAGAACACAGATACGCAGTATTTT. The chain carries TRBV30 and TRBJ2-3; a weak D match, TRBD1 (7 bases). The CDR3 covers 14 residues. CDR1 GTSNPN and CDR2 SVGIG come from the germline V gene (reference sequence). Trimming shortened V by 3 bases and J by 2 bases, and 12 bases separated the two germline ends.

This clonotype has only one observation. CDR3 loop: CASSSRNRNYGYTF. The CDR3 DNA is TGTGCCAGCAGTTCCCGAAACAGAAACTATGGCTACACCTTC. The chain recombines TRBV6-8 with TRBJ1-2; D uncertain. This CDR3 spans 14 amino acids. Trimming stripped 4 bases from V and 2 bases from J, with 11 bases between. The germline V gene has CDR1 MNHGY and CDR2 SAAAGT.

The V call is TRBV12-3 or TRBV12-4, the J call TRBJ2-1, with D tentatively TRBD2 (5 bases). The CDR3 is made up of 16 amino acids. The V gene lost 2 bases and the J gene lost 0 bases, with 11 bases spanning the gap. CDR3 sequence (DNA): TGTGCCAGCAGTTTAACGGGGAAAAGCTCCTACAATGAGCAGTTCTTC. Translating it yields CASSLTGKSSYNEQFF.

V gene TRBV5-1 combines with J gene TRBJ2-6, with a weak D call TRBD1 (5 bases). Trimming removed 4 bases at V and 0 bases at J, with 14 bases between. Germline values: CDR1 SGHRS, CDR2 YFSETQ. The CDR3 has 17 residues. The CDR3 DNA reads as TGCGCCAGCAGCCTCGGACACTTGAGCTCTGGGGCCAACGTCCTGACTTTC. Residues: CASSLGHLSSGANVLTF.

V is TRBV28 and J is TRBJ2-5, with TRBD2 matching 15 bases. With V trimmed by 5 bases and J by 4 bases, 11 bases remained unmatched. CDR1 and CDR2 (germline): MDHEN, SYDVKM. This CDR3 spans 18 amino acids. The CDR3 protein is CASSPSGLAGGPGETQYF. In DNA, the CDR3 is TGTGCCAGCAGTCCATCAGGACTAGCGGGGGGGCCCGGAGAGACCCAGTACTTC.

The chain is built from TRBV6-2 or TRBV6-3 and TRBJ2-2, with a possible D match to TRBD2 (5 bases). CDR3 size: 12 residues. With 6 bases removed from V and 5 bases from J, the gap between germline ends came to 7 bases. CDR1 and CDR2 (germline): MNHEY, SVGEGT. CDR3 sequence (DNA): TGTGCCAGCAGAACGGGGACCGGGGAGCTGTTTTTT. This codes for CASRTGTGELFF.

The chain combines TRBV27 with TRBJ1-4; D gene unclear. Looked up from germline, CDR1 is MNHEY and CDR2 is SMNVEV (reference sequence). With 6 bases removed from V and 0 bases from J, the gap between germline ends came to 17 bases. This CDR3 is 17 amino acids long. CDR3 nucleotides: TGTGCCAGCAGCCTAAGGGCCTCACCGACAACTAATGAAAAACTGTTTTTT. It translates to CASSLRASPTTNEKLFF.

The chain combines TRBV29-1 with TRBJ1-2, with D perhaps matching TRBD1 (6 bases). There are 13 residues in the CDR3. The germline V gene has CDR1 SQVTM and CDR2 ANQGSEA. The V gene lost 4 bases and the J gene lost 4 bases, with 13 bases spanning the gap. The DNA of the CDR3 is TGCAGCGTTGGACAGGCCGGGACCTATGGCTACACCTTC. This translates into CSVGQAGTYGYTF.

The chain links TRBV10-3 to TRBJ2-6; D uncertain. V was trimmed by 8 bases and J by 1 base, leaving 6 bases between them. This CDR3 spans 13 amino acids. Germline V gives CDR1 ENHRY, CDR2 SYGVKD. CDR3 loop: CAIASSGANVLTF. CDR3 nucleotide sequence: TGTGCCATCGCGAGTTCTGGGGCCAACGTCCTGACTTTC.

The chain employs TRBV9 and TRBJ2-4; D is ambiguous. The germline CDR1 and CDR2 sequences are SGDLS and YYNGEE. The length of the CDR3 is 13 residues. V was trimmed by 2 bases and J by 6 bases, leaving 9 bases between them. The CDR3 bases are TGTGCCAGCAGCGTCGGCTCTTCAAACATTCAGTACTTC. It yields the protein CASSVGSSNIQYF.

The table lists this clonotype with a count of one. The rearrangement uses TRBV9 and TRBJ2-5, with 9 bases aligning to TRBD1. J gave up 2 bases and V 3 bases, and 2 bases lay outside the gene matches. The CDR3 totals 14 residues. CDR1 and CDR2 (germline): SGDLS, YYNGEE. CDR3: CASSAGTGQETQYF. As DNA, the CDR3 is TGTGCCAGCAGCGCCGGGACAGGGCAAGAGACCCAGTACTTC. The variable domain in full, completed from reference TRBV9 and TRBJ2-5, reads DSGVTQTPKHLITATGQRVTLRCSPRSGDLSVYWYQQSLDQGLQFLIQYYNGEERAKGNILERFSAQQFPDLHSELNLSSLELGDSALYFCASSAGTGQETQYFGPGTRLLVL.

The J gene is TRBJ2-1, the V gene TRBV9; 8 bases are a match to TRBD1. From germline, CDR1 is SGDLS and CDR2 YYNGEE. The V segment lost 0 bases and the J segment 7 bases; nucleotides outside the gene matches: 6. The CDR3 is 15 residues long. Written as DNA, the CDR3 is TGTGCCAGCAGCGTAGCAAAAGACAGGGGTAATGAGCAGTTCTTC. Translation gives CASSVAKDRGNEQFF.

The rearrangement links TRBV5-3 to TRBJ2-3, with D hard to call. TRBV5-3 is annotated as an ORF whose role is uncertain. Trimming took 8 bases from V and 4 from J, leaving 17 bases between them. CDR3 length: 14 amino acids. The CDR3 coding sequence is TGTGCCAGCAGCCGCGAAACTGGGGCAGATACGCAGTATTTT. This translates into CASSRETGADTQYF.

This chain connects TRBV9 to TRBJ2-7; D unresolved. Germline CDR1 and CDR2: SGDLS and YYNGEE. The CDR3 is made up of 14 amino acids. The V and J ends lost 0 bases and 0 bases respectively, with 7 bases between them. CDR3 loop: CASSVGIYSYEQYF. The CDR3 DNA reads TGTGCCAGCAGCGTAGGTATCTACTCCTACGAGCAGTACTTC.

The chain has TRBV5-5 and TRBJ1-6, with D possibly being TRBD1 (6 bases). The CDR3 is made up of 14 amino acids. Trimming removed 4 bases at V and 7 bases at J, with 12 bases between. Germline V gene sequence: CDR1 SGHKS, CDR2 YYEKEE (reference sequence). This CDR3 is CASSPGTLNSPLHF. The CDR3 bases are TGTGCCAGCAGCCCCGGGACACTCAATTCACCCCTCCACTTT.